What follows is one TCR beta chain and its context. Its antigen remains unknown. The sample belongs to a study of T cell responses to AZD1222 COVID-19 vaccine. Measured with immunoSEQ multiplex PCR; TCRdb has only the in-frame clones, and not every one. The sample includes over 200,000 clones, roughly 94% of them seen just once. The study's findings and limits: Targeting of unmutated variant regions was reportedly seen in nearly half of spike-specific TCRs.

Germline V gene data show CDR1 as SGHNT and CDR2 as YYREEE (reference sequence). The junction had 9 bases not matched to a gene; V was cut back by 4 bases and J by 8 bases. The CDR3 runs 14 residues. The receptor was derived from an adult who received the MenACWY meningococcal vaccine as a control. The chain links TRBV5-4 to TRBJ1-2, with 9 bases fitting TRBD1. Sequencing was performed on peripheral blood, taken 28 days after the second dose of the MenACWY control vaccine. The CDR3 reads CASSLPGQGGGYTF. The CDR3 DNA reads TGTGCCAGCAGCCTCCCGGGACAGGGAGGCGGCTACACCTTC.